The clone carrying this T cell receptor (beta chain) was seen many times. Its antigen is not identified. Germline values: CDR1 MDHEN, CDR2 SYDVKM. Deletions cut 8 bases from V and 1 base from J, with 9 bases between. The CDR3 totals 12 residues. Amplification targeted TCR beta CDR3 regions from RNA transcripts. Researchers ran a first-round RT-PCR on the TCR CDR3 using the HTBI primer set. In TCRdb, the multiplex PCR reads were re-called with MiXCR into one record per CDR3 protein. Of 500,000 to 650,000 distinct CDR3 sequences listed, approximately 15% are singletons. The data were obtained in a study of T cells in Graves' hyperthyroidism and ophthalmopathy. Study-wide results and caveats: Blood samples included most of the expanded thyroid clonotypes exceeding 0.001.

The source is a woman aged 50 to 60 with Graves' ophthalmopathy. Sequenced input: blood. J is TRBJ2-7 and V is TRBV28; D remains unclear. CDR3 residues: CASGPDSYEQYF. The CDR3 DNA reads TGTGCCAGCGGTCCGGATTCCTACGAGCAGTACTTC.